This entry features one TCR beta chain sequence. The sample is drawn from a study of chronic HIV infection and antiretroviral therapy. Trimming took 6 bases from V and 2 from J; bases not matched to a gene: 3. The CDR3 runs to 15 residues. Germline V gene sequence: CDR1 MDHEN, CDR2 SYDVKM. One entry per CDR3 protein, called by TCRdb with MiXCR from the 5' RACE reads. The sample gives about 38,000 distinct CDR3 sequences, around 8.7% of which show up once; 2.9% is in the top ten. Sequenced input: peripheral blood. The source of this sequence is an adult who had HIV and had not received antiretroviral therapy, or was an uninfected healthy control (not recorded which). The rearrangement joins TRBV28 to TRBJ2-6; 8 bases map to TRBD1. CDR3 protein: CASRKQGAGANVLTF. In DNA form, the CDR3 reads TGTGCCAGCAGGAAACAGGGGGCTGGGGCCAACGTCCTGACTTTC.